Here is one T cell receptor beta chain with its context. Its antigen is unidentified. It was with 60 Vbeta and 13 Jbeta primers that the PCR ran. Assay used: immunoSEQ multiplex PCR; TCRdb lists only in-frame clones, some missing. This table has 150,000 to 170,000 clones, under 85% appearing once. V lost 6 bases, J lost 4 bases, and 21 bases lay in between. The CDR3 is made up of 16 amino acids. Germline lookup yields CDR1 SGHRS and CDR2 YFSETQ. These data belong to a study of cytomegalovirus exposure and HLA in healthy donors. Study at large: There were about 85 million unique TCRs (from HLA-typed donors) in an early data release. Study-wide points: As a later analysis showed, a missense DCLRE1C variant was linked to trimming of TCR beta V- and J-genes.

The gene calls are TRBV5-1 and TRBJ2-3; tentatively, D is TRBD2 (7 bases). The TCR was taken from a man younger than 30 in good health and CMV-seronegative. Specimen: PBMCs. This chain's CDR3 is CASTTGGSPGADTQYF. The CDR3 DNA is TGCGCCAGCACAACGGGGGGCTCCCCCGGGGCAGATACGCAGTATTTT.